The 9 T cell receptor beta chains presented below share a single source sample, sequenced in a study of blood T cell repertoires in COVID-19. Method: immunoSEQ multiplex PCR; TCRdb's copy keeps in-frame clones and lacks some. The sample carries approximately 200,000 clones, around nine tenths recorded once. Sequencing was done on a sample of peripheral blood. These receptors all come from a woman aged 55-70 years with acute or convalescent COVID-19.

The V gene is TRBV6-6, the J gene TRBJ1-5, with D possibly being TRBD1 (5 bases). Germline-derived CDR1 and CDR2 are MNHNY and SVGAGI (reference sequence). V was pared by 8 bases and J by 0 bases, with 14 bases between. The CDR3 has 15 amino acids. CDR3 nucleotides: TGTGCCAGCGTGGAGGGGAGCTATAGCAATCAGCCCCAGCATTTT. This gives the protein CASVEGSYSNQPQHF.

This sequence joins TRBV6-6 and TRBJ2-1; TRBD2 matches 7 bases. This CDR3 contains 14 residues. Germline-derived CDR1 and CDR2 are MNHNY and SVGAGI (reference sequence). J was trimmed by 8 bases and V by 3 bases; bases with no gene match: 7. The CDR3 DNA follows: TGTGCCAGCAGTTATGCGGGAGTAGGAGATGAGCAGTTCTTC. Its protein is CASSYAGVGDEQFF.

V gene TRBV6-1 combines with J gene TRBJ1-3; 8 bases fit TRBD1. Germline V gives CDR1 MNHNS, CDR2 SASEGT. Trimming cost V 2 bases and J 3 bases; bases outside gene matches: 6. There are 16 residues in the CDR3. The CDR3, as DNA: TGTGCCAGCAGTGAAATTCTAGGGACAGGTGGAAACACCATATATTTT. Translating gives CASSEILGTGGNTIYF.

This chain joins TRBV7-6 and TRBJ1-3; TRBD1 agrees at 9 bases. Looked up from germline, CDR1 is SGHVS and CDR2 is FNYEAQ. CDR3 length: 16 amino acids. V was pared by 5 bases and J by 6 bases, with 11 bases of the junction left unmatched. The CDR3 protein is CASSESGQGRKNTIYF. CDR3 DNA: TGTGCCAGCAGCGAATCAGGACAGGGGAGGAAAAACACCATATATTTT.

Details on this clone: Other DNA sequences from this sample encode an identical CDR3 as well. The chain couples TRBV18 to TRBJ2-3, with D possibly being TRBD2 (6 bases). The CDR3 has 13 residues. CDR1 is KGHSH and CDR2 is LQKENI in the germline V gene. V shed 0 bases and J shed 5 bases, with 6 bases lying between them. The CDR3 DNA sequence: TGTGCCAGCTCACCACCGGGGGGAGATACGCAGTATTTT. It translates to CASSPPGGDTQYF.

V gene TRBV6-5 combines with J gene TRBJ1-2; D possibly corresponds to TRBD1 (5 bases). The germline V and J ends were trimmed by 6 bases and 9 bases, with 11 bases remaining between them. CDR1 is MNHEY and CDR2 is SVGAGI in the germline V gene. This CDR3 is built from 11 residues. The CDR3 loop reads CASSSGIRYTF. DNA for the CDR3: TGTGCCAGCAGCTCAGGGATCCGCTACACCTTC.

The chain recombines TRBV19 with TRBJ1-1; no clear D gene. The V end lost 7 bases, the J end lost 0 bases, and 12 bases lay between the germline ends. Germline loops: CDR1 LNHDA, CDR2 SQIVND (reference sequence). The CDR3 extends over 14 amino acids. This CDR3 is CASTQGSLNTEAFF. CDR3 bases: TGTGCCAGTACCCAAGGGAGTTTGAACACTGAAGCTTTCTTT. Based on the CDR3 plus reference TRBV19 and TRBJ1-1, the full variable domain is DGGITQSPKYLFRKEGQNVTLSCEQNLNHDAMYWYRQDPGQGLRLIYYSQIVNDFQKGDIAEGYSVSREKKESFPLTVTSAQKNPTAFYLCASTQGSLNTEAFFGQGTRLTVV.

The rearrangement joins TRBV6-1 to TRBJ1-5; possibly TRBD1 for D (6 bases). Between the trimmed V and J ends, which lost 1 base and 0 bases, there was a span of 19 bases. Germline V gene sequence: CDR1 MNHNS, CDR2 SASEGT. The CDR3 covers 19 residues. The CDR3 sequence is CASSEDLTGSGNSNQPQHF. As DNA, the CDR3 is TGTGCCAGCAGTGAAGATCTTACAGGGTCGGGGAATAGCAATCAGCCCCAGCATTTT.

The chain recombines TRBV7-2 with TRBJ1-1, with D possibly matching TRBD1 (5 bases). Germline V lookup: CDR1 SGHTA, CDR2 FQGNSA. This CDR3 has 13 amino acids. Trimming took off 1 base at V and 7 bases at J, with 10 bases between the two ends. The CDR3 spells CASSLVPQVEAFF. DNA of the CDR3: TGTGCCAGCAGCTTAGTTCCACAGGTTGAAGCTTTCTTT. The full variable domain, completed using reference TRBV7-2 and TRBJ1-1, is GAGVSQSPSNKVTEKGKDVELRCDPISGHTALYWYRQSLGQGLEFLIYFQGNSAPDKSGLPSDRFSAERTGGSVSTLTIQRTQQEDSAVYLCASSLVPQVEAFFGQGTRLTVV.